Presented here are 18 T cell receptor beta chains from one specimen sequenced in a study of patients and donors after allogeneic stem cell transplantation. TCRdb redid the calling of the RT-PCR reads with MiXCR, one entry per CDR3 protein. Of about a million distinct CDR3 sequences in the sample, roughly 17% were seen once. What was sequenced was blood, either unsorted or a sorted T cell fraction (not recorded which). All receptors come from a human donor who was either an allogeneic HSCT recipient or a stem cell or donor lymphocyte infusion donor (not recorded which). It is not recorded whose cells these are; they may come from a transplant donor.

Concerning this clonotype: Given the absence of the conserved phenylalanine or tryptophan at the CDR3 end, a read error is likely. The rearrangement links TRBV12-3 or TRBV12-4 to TRBJ2-3; D ambiguous. V dropped 1 base and J dropped 7 bases, with 15 bases sitting between them. The CDR3 covers 15 residues. The CDR3 DNA sequence: TGTGCCAGCAGTTTAGGACCAGCCGCTGATCATACGCAGTATATT. Translated: CASSLGPAADHTQYI.

Only a few counts were recorded for this clonotype. The V call is TRBV11-3, the J call TRBJ2-7; D tentatively fits TRBD1 or TRBD2 (7 bases each). CDR1 is SGHNT and CDR2 is YENEEA in the germline V gene. V was cut by 5 bases and J by 2 bases, with 16 bases left in between. The CDR3 runs to 15 residues. The CDR3 is CASSLREGATYEQYF. CDR3 sequence (DNA): TGTGCCAGCAGCCTTAGGGAGGGGGCAACCTACGAGCAGTACTTC.

V and J are TRBV5-6 and TRBJ2-1, with 11 bases matching TRBD2. In germline, CDR1 is SGHDT, CDR2 YYEEEE. This CDR3 contains 14 residues. V lost 5 bases and J lost 9; bases outside the gene matches: 7. The CDR3 DNA follows: TGTGCCAGCAGGTTAGCGGGAGGGCCTAGTGAGCAGTTCTTC. Its protein is CASRLAGGPSEQFF.

This clonotype occurred a few times. The chain is built from TRBV4-1 and TRBJ1-2; TRBD1 is a possible D gene (5 bases). Looked up from germline, CDR1 is MGHRA and CDR2 is YSYEKL. Trimming shortened V by 0 bases and J by 0 bases, and 8 bases separated the two germline ends. The CDR3 is 15 residues long. The CDR3 spells CASSQERGANYGYTF. DNA for the CDR3: TGCGCCAGCAGCCAAGAACGGGGGGCTAACTATGGCTACACCTTC.

The chain employs TRBV5-1 and TRBJ2-5, with 10 positions matching TRBD1. Germline assignment: CDR1 SGHRS and CDR2 YFSETQ. There are 14 residues in the CDR3. V lost 7 bases, J lost 7 bases, and 10 bases stayed unmatched. The CDR3 region is CASGPGQGLGTQYF. The CDR3, as DNA: TGCGCCAGCGGACCGGGACAGGGGTTGGGGACCCAGTACTTC.

A single count supports this clonotype. The chain recombines TRBV4-3 with TRBJ2-6, with TRBD1 identical over 8 bases. CDR3 length: 20 residues. CDR1 LGHNA and CDR2 YSLEER come from the germline V gene. Trimming cost V 0 bases and J 4 bases; bases outside gene matches: 14. For the CDR3, the DNA is TGCGCCAGCAGCCAAGAATATGGCAGGGGGCAAGACTCAGGGGCCAACGTCCTGACTTTC. The encoded protein is CASSQEYGRGQDSGANVLTF.

The chain links TRBV5-5 to TRBJ2-7; D not certain. The V gene's germline CDR1 is SGHKS and CDR2 YYEKEE (reference sequence). The ends were cut back, 6 bases at V and 0 bases at J, with 7 bases in the middle. The CDR3 consists of 12 residues. CDR3 in DNA: TGTGCCAGCATTGACTCCTCCTACGAGCAGTACTTC. This codes for CASIDSSYEQYF.

This clonotype was counted only a few times. The V call is TRBV20-1, the J call TRBJ1-2, with D possibly matching TRBD1 (5 bases). CDR3 size: 11 residues. Per the germline V gene, CDR1 is DFQATT and CDR2 is SNEGSKA (reference sequence). V was pared by 5 bases and J by 13 bases, with 17 bases between. The CDR3: CSAPRRGDFTF. The CDR3 DNA follows: TGCAGTGCTCCCCGCAGAGGGGATTTCACCTTC.

This clonotype came up a few times. The chain uses TRBV25-1 and TRBJ1-5; D not certain. The CDR3 runs to 12 residues. Germline V gene lookup returns CDR1 MGHDK and CDR2 SYGVNS. Trimming cost V 2 bases and J 4 bases, with 3 bases left between them. The CDR3 DNA reads TGTGCCAGCAGTGAAGAGAATCAGCCCCAGCATTTT. Translation gives CASSEENQPQHF.

The CDR3 protein is CASSVGRPRNEQFF. CDR3 coding DNA: TGTGCCAGCAGCGTAGGGCGCCCACGGAATGAGCAGTTCTTC. The chain combines TRBV9 with TRBJ2-1; no clear D. V was trimmed by 0 bases and J by 7 bases, leaving 11 bases between them. Germline V gene data show CDR1 as SGDLS and CDR2 as YYNGEE. This CDR3 spans 14 amino acids.

This clonotype has only a few counts. The rearrangement links TRBV21-1 to TRBJ1-2; the table's TRBD1 call for D was not verified on the DNA. TRBV21-1 is tagged as a pseudogene. This CDR3 has 14 residues. DNA of the CDR3: TGTGCCAGCAGCAAACAGGGAACTTACTATGGCTACACCTTC. Protein product: CASSKQGTYYGYTF.

V is TRBV29-1 and J is TRBJ2-1; D is unclear. Germline V gene lookup returns CDR1 SQVTM and CDR2 ANQGSEA. The CDR3 has 14 residues. Trimming removed 3 bases at V and 0 bases at J, with 9 bases between. Written as DNA, the CDR3 is TGCAGCGTTGATCTCCCCGGCTCCTACAATGAGCAGTTCTTC. As protein: CSVDLPGSYNEQFF.

This clonotype showed up just a few times. The chain uses TRBV7-9 and TRBJ1-1, with 9 bases matching TRBD1. The germline gives CDR1 SEHNR, CDR2 FQNEAQ (reference sequence). The CDR3 extends over 15 amino acids. J gave up 3 bases and V 3 bases, and 5 bases lay outside the gene matches. Written as DNA, the CDR3 is TGTGCCAGCAGCTTCCCAACAGGGGGCCACACTGAAGCTTTCTTT. Protein sequence: CASSFPTGGHTEAFF.

This clonotype occurred a few times. This chain joins TRBV15 and TRBJ1-1; D is unclear. The germline gives CDR1 LNHNV, CDR2 YYDKDF (reference sequence). The CDR3 runs to 14 residues. The V end was cut by 0 bases, the J end by 3 bases, with 8 bases between. The DNA of the CDR3 is TGTGCCACCAGCAGAGATGGGCCTGACACTGAAGCTTTCTTT. It codes for CATSRDGPDTEAFF. Together with reference TRBV15 and TRBJ1-1, the CDR3 gives the full variable domain: DAMVIQNPRYQVTQFGKPVTLSCSQTLNHNVMYWYQQKSSQAPKLLFHYYDKDFNNEADTPDNFQSRRPNTSFCFLDIRSPGLGDTAMYLCATSRDGPDTEAFFGQGTRLTVV.

The chain links TRBV12-3 or TRBV12-4 to TRBJ2-3; 15 nucleotides agree with TRBD2. Trimming took 5 bases from V and 5 from J; bases not matched to a gene: 5. CDR3 length: 16 amino acids. CDR3 in DNA: TGTGCCAGCAGTCGAGGACTAGCGGGGGGGCGAGATACGCAGTATTTT. This gives the protein CASSRGLAGGRDTQYF.

The chain combines TRBV27 with TRBJ1-6; D is uncertain. The CDR3 spans 12 residues. Germline assignment: CDR1 MNHEY and CDR2 SMNVEV (reference sequence). The germline V and J ends were trimmed by 3 bases and 8 bases, with 5 bases remaining between them. Here the CDR3 DNA reads TGTGCCAGCAGTTTCCCGGATTCACCCCTCCACTTT. Translation: CASSFPDSPLHF.

The chain recombines TRBV7-2 with TRBJ2-1, with a tentative D call TRBD2 (6 bases). This CDR3 has 15 residues. Trimming cost V 5 bases and J 3 bases, with 14 bases left between them. Germline CDR1 is SGHTA and CDR2 is FQGNSA. CDR3 amino acids: CASSRGIRDYNEQFF. The CDR3, as DNA: TGTGCCAGCAGCCGGGGGATCAGAGACTACAATGAGCAGTTCTTC.

This clonotype was detected only a few times. The rearrangement links TRBV12-3 or TRBV12-4 to TRBJ2-7, with D uncertain. The CDR3 totals 15 residues. Trimming removed 1 base at V and 2 bases at J, with 12 bases between. CDR3 residues: CASSLETLGAYEQYF. CDR3 DNA sequence: TGTGCCAGCAGTTTAGAGACCCTTGGGGCCTACGAGCAGTACTTC.